This passage covers 6 T cell receptor beta chains from one sample sequenced in a study of blood T cell repertoires in COVID-19 (dated by TCRdb to 2018 to 2020). The method was the immunoSEQ multiplex PCR assay. TCRdb mirrors the immuneACCESS table, restricted to in-frame sequences. Some clones are absent from its copies; in checked studies, under half trace to an unresolved V gene, and the reason for the others is unknown. Counted in this sample were several thousand clones; 85% to 90% of them appeared once. Jointly, the top ten make up 6.9% of the sample. Source material: peripheral blood. The receptor source for this set is a woman between 45 and 65 years old with active or convalescent COVID-19.

The rearrangement joins TRBV30 to TRBJ2-1; 8 bases are a match to TRBD1. The CDR3 length is 17 residues. Germline-derived CDR1 and CDR2 are GTSNPN and SVGIG (reference sequence). V lost 3 bases to trimming and J lost 0 bases; unmatched junction nucleotides: 10. As DNA, the CDR3 is TGTGCCTGGAGAGGGACAGGAAAACTTGTCTCCTACAATGAGCAGTTCTTC. Translation: CAWRGTGKLVSYNEQFF.

The chain has TRBV28 and TRBJ1-5, with unresolved D. V was shortened by 3 bases and J by 2 bases, with 11 bases between the two germline ends. CDR3 length: 15 amino acids. Germline V gene lookup returns CDR1 MDHEN and CDR2 SYDVKM. The CDR3 nucleotides read TGTGCCAGCAGTTTCCGGCCCGGGGGCAATCAGCCCCAGCATTTT. Translated, it gives CASSFRPGGNQPQHF.

The V gene is TRBV6-4, the J gene TRBJ1-4; 7 bases are shared with TRBD1. This CDR3 has 16 residues. Germline-derived CDR1 and CDR2 are MRHNA and SNTAGT. J was trimmed by 8 bases and V by 6 bases; bases with no gene match: 15. CDR3 in amino acids: CASSARTGATGEKLFF. CDR3 nucleotides: TGTGCCAGCAGCGCCCGGACAGGAGCTACGGGGGAAAAACTGTTTTTT.

V gene TRBV4-3 combines with J gene TRBJ1-5; 7 bases line up with TRBD1. CDR3 length: 16 residues. The V and J ends lost 0 bases and 6 bases, in that order; junction bases with no gene match: 8. Germline V gene data show CDR1 as LGHNA and CDR2 as YSLEER. The CDR3 loop reads CASSQEIRQGGQPQHF. CDR3 nucleotides: TGCGCCAGCAGCCAAGAAATAAGACAGGGAGGTCAGCCCCAGCATTTT.

V usage is TRBV6-5 and J usage is TRBJ1-1, with D possibly being TRBD1 (6 bases). The V gene lost 6 bases and the J gene lost 6 bases, with 17 bases spanning the gap. The germline CDR1 and CDR2 sequences are MNHEY and SVGAGI. There are 14 residues in the CDR3. CDR3 amino acids: CASSYTGRRSEAFF. For the CDR3, the DNA is TGTGCCAGCAGCTACACAGGGCGCCGCTCTGAAGCTTTCTTT.

The chain couples TRBV7-8 to TRBJ2-2, with TRBD2 matching 13 bases. Germline V gene sequence: CDR1 SGHVS, CDR2 FQNEAQ. The CDR3 is 16 amino acids. V dropped 5 bases and J dropped 6; count of bases not matched to a gene: 6. The CDR3 is CASSAGTSGISGELFF. The CDR3 DNA is TGTGCCAGCAGCGCGGGGACTAGCGGGATTTCCGGGGAGCTGTTTTTT.